A selection of T cell receptor beta chains follows, all from one sample in a study of T cells in Graves' hyperthyroidism and ophthalmopathy. TCRdb independently ran MiXCR on the multiplex PCR reads; one entry per CDR3 protein. The sample lists 450,000 to 550,000 distinct CDR3 sequences; roughly a quarter were seen once. Material: blood. The receptors stem from a young woman with Graves' ophthalmopathy. CDR3s include the opening cysteine and the closing phenylalanine or tryptophan. Each record gives: D gene, clone size, J gene, V gene, CDR3 DNA, CDR3 protein. D genes are given only for firm matches. Clone sizes are given selectively: once, few, many, or a class where the clone is expanded.

d_gene: -; abundance: -; j_gene: TRBJ2-7; v_gene: TRBV5-1; CDR3nt: TGCGCCAGCAGCTTGCTTCTAGGGAGCTACGATCAGTACTTC; CDR3aa: CASSLLLGSYDQYF
d_gene: -; abundance: -; j_gene: TRBJ2-5; v_gene: TRBV7-2; CDR3nt: TGTGCCAGCAGCCTCACAAACCTCCAAGAGACCCAGTACTTC; CDR3aa: CASSLTNLQETQYF
d_gene: -; abundance: few; j_gene: TRBJ1-3; v_gene: TRBV18; CDR3nt: TGTGCCAGCTCATCAGGGGACGGAAACACCATATATTTT; CDR3aa: CASSSGDGNTIYF
d_gene: -; abundance: many; j_gene: TRBJ2-7; v_gene: TRBV25-1; CDR3nt: TGTGCCAGCAGCCCTAAGGGGGGCCCCTACGAGCAGTACTTC; CDR3aa: CASSPKGGPYEQYF
d_gene: -; abundance: -; j_gene: TRBJ1-2; v_gene: TRBV6-1; CDR3nt: TGTGCCAGCAGTAAACAGTCAGGGGCCGGGAACTATGGCTACACCTTC; CDR3aa: CASSKQSGAGNYGYTF
d_gene: -; abundance: few; j_gene: TRBJ2-7; v_gene: TRBV6-5; CDR3nt: TGTGCCAGCAGTTACTCCCCTTCCAGTAGGTACGAGCAGTACTTC; CDR3aa: CASSYSPSSRYEQYF
d_gene: TRBD2; abundance: many; j_gene: TRBJ2-7; v_gene: TRBV27; CDR3nt: TGTGCCAGCAGACTAGCGGGGGGGGATTACGAGCAGTACTTC; CDR3aa: CASRLAGGDYEQYF
d_gene: TRBD1; abundance: many; j_gene: TRBJ2-2; v_gene: TRBV7-9; CDR3nt: TGTGCCAGCCGGGACAGGGATACCGGGGAGCTGTTTTTT; CDR3aa: CASRDRDTGELFF
d_gene: -; abundance: many; j_gene: TRBJ1-1; v_gene: TRBV14; CDR3nt: TGTGCCAGCAGCCAAGGTATGGGGTTGCGGGGCACTGAAGCTTTCTTT; CDR3aa: CASSQGMGLRGTEAFF
d_gene: -; abundance: -; j_gene: TRBJ2-7; v_gene: TRBV20-1; CDR3nt: TGCAGTGCCCCCGGACCCGCCGCTTACGAGCAGTACTTC; CDR3aa: CSAPGPAAYEQYF
d_gene: TRBD2; abundance: few; j_gene: TRBJ2-7; v_gene: TRBV6-1; CDR3nt: TGTGCCAGCAGGGTGCGGGGGGCTCCCTACGAGCAGTACTTC; CDR3aa: CASRVRGAPYEQYF
d_gene: TRBD1; abundance: -; j_gene: TRBJ2-5; v_gene: TRBV28; CDR3nt: TGTGCCAGCAGTGCAGGGGGCGCGAGGGAGACCCAGTACTTC; CDR3aa: CASSAGGARETQYF
d_gene: -; abundance: -; j_gene: TRBJ1-2; v_gene: TRBV19; CDR3nt: TGTGCCAGTAGAATCGCTGATAACTATGGCTACACCTTC; CDR3aa: CASRIADNYGYTF
d_gene: -; abundance: -; j_gene: TRBJ1-2; v_gene: TRBV6-1; CDR3nt: TGTGCCAGCAGTGAAGTCTCCTGGGAGGGTGGCTACACCTTC; CDR3aa: CASSEVSWEGGYTF
d_gene: TRBD1; abundance: few; j_gene: TRBJ1-1; v_gene: TRBV20-1; CDR3nt: TGCAGTGCTAGGGGGGACAGGGGGCTTAACACTGAAGCTTTCTTT; CDR3aa: CSARGDRGLNTEAFF
d_gene: -; abundance: many; j_gene: TRBJ2-7; v_gene: TRBV7-7; CDR3nt: TGTGCTAGCAGCTTAGCGGCCAGCAGCTCCTACGAGCAGTACTTC; CDR3aa: CASSLAASSSYEQYF
d_gene: -; abundance: many; j_gene: TRBJ2-7; v_gene: TRBV6-5; CDR3nt: TGTGCCAGCAGTTACCGGTACAGGGCAGGCGACGAGCAGTACTTC; CDR3aa: CASSYRYRAGDEQYF
d_gene: -; abundance: many; j_gene: TRBJ1-1; v_gene: TRBV6-2/TRBV6-3; CDR3nt: TGTGCCAGCAGTTACTCGAATTTCCGCCCGGGTGAAGCTTTCTTT; CDR3aa: CASSYSNFRPGEAFF
d_gene: -; abundance: few; j_gene: TRBJ1-1; v_gene: TRBV19; CDR3nt: TGTGCCAGTAGTATCTCAGGGTTCTACACTGAAGCTTTCTTT; CDR3aa: CASSISGFYTEAFF
d_gene: TRBD1; abundance: -; j_gene: TRBJ2-2; v_gene: TRBV15; CDR3nt: TGTGCCACCAGCAGGGCGAGGACAGGGGGCCCCGGGGAGCTGTTTTTT; CDR3aa: CATSRARTGGPGELFF
d_gene: -; abundance: -; j_gene: TRBJ1-1; v_gene: TRBV6-2/TRBV6-3; CDR3nt: TGTGCCAGCAGTTACTCGACGGGTGGGGGAACTGAAGCTTTCTTT; CDR3aa: CASSYSTGGGTEAFF
d_gene: -; abundance: many; j_gene: TRBJ2-5; v_gene: TRBV20-1; CDR3nt: TGCAGTGCCTGGAGGGACCAAGAGACCCAGTACTTC; CDR3aa: CSAWRDQETQYF
d_gene: TRBD1; abundance: -; j_gene: TRBJ1-1; v_gene: TRBV6-2/TRBV6-3; CDR3nt: TGTGCCAGCAGTTACTCGCGGGGTGCCGGGACAGCCACGGACTACATGAACACTGAAGCTTTCTTT; CDR3aa: CASSYSRGAGTATDYMNTEAFF
d_gene: TRBD2; abundance: -; j_gene: TRBJ2-7; v_gene: TRBV10-3; CDR3nt: TGTGCCATCAGTGAGCCACTAGCGGGGGGGAGCTCCTACGAGCAGTACTTC; CDR3aa: CAISEPLAGGSSYEQYF
d_gene: TRBD1; abundance: many; j_gene: TRBJ2-5; v_gene: TRBV7-9; CDR3nt: TGTGCCAGCAGCGACAGGGTCTCCCAAGAGACCCAGTACTTC; CDR3aa: CASSDRVSQETQYF
d_gene: -; abundance: many; j_gene: TRBJ1-2; v_gene: TRBV24-1; CDR3nt: TGTGCCACCAGTGATTGGGGGTATTCCTATGGCTACACCTTC; CDR3aa: CATSDWGYSYGYTF
d_gene: -; abundance: many; j_gene: TRBJ1-2; v_gene: TRBV6-5; CDR3nt: TGTGCCAGCAGTTACTCGGAAGACAGCTATGGCTACACCTTC; CDR3aa: CASSYSEDSYGYTF
d_gene: -; abundance: -; j_gene: TRBJ2-2; v_gene: TRBV14; CDR3nt: TGTGCCAGCAGCCAAGACGCTGACACCGGGGAGCTGTTTTTT; CDR3aa: CASSQDADTGELFF
d_gene: -; abundance: few; j_gene: TRBJ1-3; v_gene: TRBV12-3/TRBV12-4; CDR3nt: TGTGCCAGCACCTTAAGGGGGTCCGGAAACACCATATATTTT; CDR3aa: CASTLRGSGNTIYF
d_gene: TRBD2; abundance: many; j_gene: TRBJ2-1; v_gene: TRBV12-3/TRBV12-4; CDR3nt: TGTGCCAGCAGCAGGGGTTCGCTAGCGGGGTTCAATGAGCAGTTCTTC; CDR3aa: CASSRGSLAGFNEQFF
d_gene: -; abundance: few; j_gene: TRBJ1-1; v_gene: TRBV29-1; CDR3nt: TGCAGCGTTAGGACAACCAACACTGAAGCTTTCTTT; CDR3aa: CSVRTTNTEAFF
d_gene: -; abundance: many; j_gene: TRBJ1-1; v_gene: TRBV6-2/TRBV6-3; CDR3nt: TGTGCCAGCAGTCGAGAACAACTGAACACTGAAGCTTTCTTT; CDR3aa: CASSREQLNTEAFF
d_gene: -; abundance: many; j_gene: TRBJ1-1; v_gene: TRBV29-1; CDR3nt: TGCAGCGTTGAGGGGATGGAGAGGACTGAAGCTTTCTTT; CDR3aa: CSVEGMERTEAFF
d_gene: -; abundance: many; j_gene: TRBJ1-1; v_gene: TRBV5-6; CDR3nt: TGTGCCAGCGGCCCGAGGGCAAGCCCGAACACTGAAGCTTTCTTT; CDR3aa: CASGPRASPNTEAFF
d_gene: -; abundance: -; j_gene: TRBJ1-1; v_gene: TRBV5-6; CDR3nt: TGTGCCAGCAGCCACATCGACAGCTTGAACACTGAAGCTTTCTTT; CDR3aa: CASSHIDSLNTEAFF
d_gene: TRBD1; abundance: many; j_gene: TRBJ2-7; v_gene: TRBV20-1; CDR3nt: TGCAGTGCTGATGGACAGGCTTACTACGAGCAGTACTTC; CDR3aa: CSADGQAYYEQYF
d_gene: -; abundance: many; j_gene: TRBJ1-2; v_gene: TRBV5-1; CDR3nt: TGCGCCAGCAGCTTGCAACAGGCGGGCGGCTACACCTTC; CDR3aa: CASSLQQAGGYTF
d_gene: TRBD1; abundance: -; j_gene: TRBJ1-2; v_gene: TRBV27; CDR3nt: TGTGCCAGCACCGGACAGGGCTCGTCGATGGTAGGCTACACCTTC; CDR3aa: CASTGQGSSMVGYTF
d_gene: TRBD1; abundance: many; j_gene: TRBJ1-1; v_gene: TRBV6-5; CDR3nt: TGTGCCAGCAGTTACAACAGGGGGAACACTGAAGCTTTCTTT; CDR3aa: CASSYNRGNTEAFF
d_gene: -; abundance: many; j_gene: TRBJ2-2; v_gene: TRBV24-1; CDR3nt: TGTGCCACCAGAGAGGCGCCGGGGACCGGGGAGCTGTTTTTT; CDR3aa: CATREAPGTGELFF
d_gene: -; abundance: many; j_gene: TRBJ1-1; v_gene: TRBV20-1; CDR3nt: TGCAGTGCTAACGCTTACGGCGGCCCTGAAGCTTTCTTT; CDR3aa: CSANAYGGPEAFF
d_gene: -; abundance: few; j_gene: TRBJ2-7; v_gene: TRBV27; CDR3nt: TGTGCCAGCAGCGATAGGACCAGGCAAGGCTACGAGCAGTACTTC; CDR3aa: CASSDRTRQGYEQYF
d_gene: -; abundance: many; j_gene: TRBJ2-7; v_gene: TRBV29-1; CDR3nt: TGCAGCGTCGAGGGACTGGACTACGAGCAGTACTTC; CDR3aa: CSVEGLDYEQYF
d_gene: -; abundance: many; j_gene: TRBJ1-5; v_gene: TRBV12-3/TRBV12-4; CDR3nt: TGTGCCAGCAGTTTATCAGGGAGTCGGAATCAGCCCCAGCATTTT; CDR3aa: CASSLSGSRNQPQHF
d_gene: -; abundance: many; j_gene: TRBJ1-2; v_gene: TRBV4-1; CDR3nt: TGCGCCAGCAGCCCCGAGGGGTATGACTATGGCTACACCTTC; CDR3aa: CASSPEGYDYGYTF
d_gene: -; abundance: few; j_gene: TRBJ1-2; v_gene: TRBV7-9; CDR3nt: TGTGCCAGCAGCTATGGACAGCCTACCATCTATGGCTACACCTTC; CDR3aa: CASSYGQPTIYGYTF
d_gene: -; abundance: -; j_gene: TRBJ1-1; v_gene: TRBV6-1; CDR3nt: TGTGCCAGCAGTGATCGGGCCAGGCCGAACACTGAAGCTTTCTTT; CDR3aa: CASSDRARPNTEAFF
d_gene: -; abundance: many; j_gene: TRBJ1-6; v_gene: TRBV12-3/TRBV12-4; CDR3nt: TGTGCCAGCAGTTTTAACGATGGGTTTCCAGGGTCCTCACCCCTCCACTTT; CDR3aa: CASSFNDGFPGSSPLHF
d_gene: -; abundance: -; j_gene: TRBJ2-4; v_gene: TRBV29-1; CDR3nt: TGCAGCGTTGCTCTGGAGGGGCTGCCGCACATTCAGTACTTC; CDR3aa: CSVALEGLPHIQYF
d_gene: -; abundance: many; j_gene: TRBJ1-2; v_gene: TRBV28; CDR3nt: TGTGCCAGCACTACCCAAAGCTATGGCTACACCTTC; CDR3aa: CASTTQSYGYTF
d_gene: -; abundance: few; j_gene: TRBJ2-2; v_gene: TRBV12-3/TRBV12-4; CDR3nt: TGTGCCAGCACGCAGTCCGGGGAGCTGTTTTTT; CDR3aa: CASTQSGELFF
d_gene: TRBD2; abundance: -; j_gene: TRBJ2-2; v_gene: TRBV20-1; CDR3nt: TGCAGTGCAATTAAAGCGGGAAACACCGGGGAGCTGTTTTTT; CDR3aa: CSAIKAGNTGELFF
d_gene: -; abundance: -; j_gene: TRBJ2-5; v_gene: TRBV12-3/TRBV12-4; CDR3nt: TGTGCCAGCAGTTCACTCAACACGGAGACCCAGTACTTC; CDR3aa: CASSSLNTETQYF
d_gene: -; abundance: few; j_gene: TRBJ1-1; v_gene: TRBV20-1; CDR3nt: TGCAGTGCTAGATCTATAATGCGGGGGGTGAACACTGAAGCTTTCTTT; CDR3aa: CSARSIMRGVNTEAFF
d_gene: TRBD1; abundance: many; j_gene: TRBJ2-7; v_gene: TRBV4-1; CDR3nt: TGCGCCAGCAGCCCCACAGGGGACGAGCAGTACTTC; CDR3aa: CASSPTGDEQYF
d_gene: -; abundance: few; j_gene: TRBJ1-1; v_gene: TRBV2; CDR3nt: TGTGCCAGCAGTATAGGGGGGCACACTGAAGCTTTCTTT; CDR3aa: CASSIGGHTEAFF
d_gene: -; abundance: many; j_gene: TRBJ1-1; v_gene: TRBV5-1; CDR3nt: TGCGCCAGCAGCTTGGGTGGGATGGGCACTGAAGCTTTCTTT; CDR3aa: CASSLGGMGTEAFF
d_gene: TRBD2; abundance: -; j_gene: TRBJ2-5; v_gene: TRBV20-1; CDR3nt: TGCAGTGCTAGAGGGTCGGGGGAGCGGGGTCCCCAAGAGACCGAGTACTTC; CDR3aa: CSARGSGERGPQETEYF
d_gene: TRBD1; abundance: -; j_gene: TRBJ1-1; v_gene: TRBV10-3; CDR3nt: TGTGCCATCATGCGGGTTTTAATAGGACAGGGGAACACTGAAGCTTTCTTT; CDR3aa: CAIMRVLIGQGNTEAFF